Listed below are T cell receptor beta chains from one sample, sequenced in a study of blood T cell repertoires in COVID-19. Assay: immunoSEQ multiplex PCR; the TCRdb copy retains only in-frame clones and omits some. This table holds over 75,000 clones, about 83% found once. Sequencing input: peripheral blood. The origin of the receptors is a human donor in a cohort sampled during active COVID-19. CDR3s include the opening cysteine and the closing phenylalanine or tryptophan. D genes are given only for firm matches. Clone size is shown for a subset of rows, as once, few, many or a class of expanded clone.

clone size,D gene,J gene,V gene,CDR3 DNA,CDR3 protein
.,.,TRBJ1-2,TRBV7-9,TGTGCCAGCAGCTTAAAGGGGCCCTATGGCTACACCTTC,CASSLKGPYGYTF
.,TRBD1,TRBJ1-4,TRBV18,TGTGCCAGCTCACGGACGGACAGGGATGAAAAACTGTTTTTT,CASSRTDRDEKLFF
.,TRBD1,TRBJ1-1,TRBV30,TGTGCCTGGAGTGTAGGGGGCATATCAGCTTTCTTT,CAWSVGGISAFF
.,.,TRBJ1-5,TRBV4-3,TGCGCCAGCAGCCAAGATGCGGGGCAGCCCCAGCATTTT,CASSQDAGQPQHF
.,.,TRBJ2-5,TRBV14,TGTGCCAGCAGCCAGGAGACTAGACACCAAGAGACCCAGTACTTC,CASSQETRHQETQYF
.,.,TRBJ1-1,TRBV3-1/TRBV3-2,TGTGCCAGCAGCCAAGATGTTGGACGGGAGAACACTGAAGCTTTCTTT,CASSQDVGRENTEAFF
.,.,TRBJ1-1,TRBV19,TGTGCCAGTAGCATGGGGGGAGTTAGGACTGAAGCTTTCTTT,CASSMGGVRTEAFF
once,.,TRBJ2-2,TRBV6-6,TGTGCCAGCGAAGGAGGGCGGACCGGGGAGCTGTTTTTT,CASEGGRTGELFF
.,.,TRBJ2-2,TRBV27,TGTGCCAGTGGCCCAGGTCACCGGGAGCTGTTTTTT,CASGPGHRELFF
.,.,TRBJ2-2,TRBV9,TGTGCCAGCAGCGTAGAGCTCACCGGGGAGCTGTTTTTT,CASSVELTGELFF
.,TRBD1,TRBJ2-7,TRBV7-9,TGTGCCAGCAGCACACCGGACAGGTCCTACGAGCAGTACTTC,CASSTPDRSYEQYF
.,.,TRBJ1-2,TRBV7-9,TGTGCCAGCAGCCGAGTCGGTACGGGGGGCGCGGATGGCTACACCTTC,CASSRVGTGGADGYTF
.,TRBD1,TRBJ1-6,TRBV6-1,TGTGCCAGCAGTGAACGGACAGGGGAATCACCCCTCCACTTT,CASSERTGESPLHF
.,.,TRBJ2-1,TRBV5-6,TGTGCCAGCAGCCCAGCCCCCTCCAGGCCTAATGAGCAGTTCTTC,CASSPAPSRPNEQFF
.,.,TRBJ2-5,TRBV6-1,TGTGCCAGCAGTGAAGTACAGCAAGAGACCCAGTACTTC,CASSEVQQETQYF
.,TRBD1,TRBJ2-3,TRBV4-1,TGCGCCAGCAGCAAAGGGACAGGGAGAAGCACAGATACGCAGTATTTT,CASSKGTGRSTDTQYF
.,.,TRBJ2-2,TRBV19,TGTGCCAGTAGTAGCAGCGCGAACACCGGGGAGCTGTTTTTT,CASSSSANTGELFF
.,TRBD2,TRBJ2-1,TRBV11-2,TGTGCCAGCACTAGGACTAGCGGCTACAATGAGCAGTTCTTC,CASTRTSGYNEQFF
.,.,TRBJ2-3,TRBV5-1,TGCGCCAGCAGCTTGCTGGGGAGCGGTGACACAGATACGCAGTATTTT,CASSLLGSGDTDTQYF
.,TRBD2,TRBJ2-5,TRBV30,TGTGCCTGGAGGGGACTAGCGGGAGGGCGGAGGGAGACCCAGTACTTC,CAWRGLAGGRRETQYF
.,.,TRBJ2-7,TRBV1,TGCACCAGCAGCCAAGCCGGGACTCCGCTGTCCTACGAGCAGTACTTC,CTSSQAGTPLSYEQYF
.,TRBD2,TRBJ2-1,TRBV7-9,TGTGCCAGCAGCTTAGGACTAGCGGAGCAGTTCTTC,CASSLGLAEQFF
.,.,TRBJ2-7,TRBV7-9,TGTGCCAGCAGCTTAGCGGGTGCGGCCCACGAGCAGTACTTC,CASSLAGAAHEQYF
.,TRBD2,TRBJ2-1,TRBV2,TGTGCCAGCGGTACTAGCGGGGGGTTCAACAATGAGCAGTTCTTC,CASGTSGGFNNEQFF
.,TRBD1,TRBJ1-6,TRBV4-3,TGCGCCAGCAGCCAAACGACAGGGACGGATTCACCCCTCCACTTT,CASSQTTGTDSPLHF
once,.,TRBJ2-5,TRBV29-1,TGCAGCGGGGAGGAGCGTTACCAAGAGACCCAGTACTTC,CSGEERYQETQYF
.,.,TRBJ1-5,TRBV10-3,TGTGCCATCAGTGAACGAGGCGGCGGGCCCCAGCATTTT,CAISERGGGPQHF
.,.,TRBJ1-1,TRBV3-1/TRBV3-2,TGTGCCAGCAGCCAAGGGAGTAAAGAAGGGAACACTGAAGCTTTCTTT,CASSQGSKEGNTEAFF
many,.,TRBJ2-1,TRBV11-3,TGTGCCAGCAGCTTCCCCTACGAGGAGCAGTTCTTC,CASSFPYEEQFF
.,.,TRBJ2-7,TRBV25-1,TGTGCCAGCAGTGATGACAGGAACTACGAGCAGTACTTC,CASSDDRNYEQYF
.,TRBD1,TRBJ1-2,TRBV4-3,TGCGCCAGCAGCCCACAGGGGGTGTATGGCTACACCTTC,CASSPQGVYGYTF
.,TRBD2,TRBJ2-3,TRBV4-3,TGCGCCAGCAGCCACCAACTAGCGGGAGAAGTAGATACGCAGTATTTT,CASSHQLAGEVDTQYF
.,.,TRBJ2-3,TRBV6-1,TGTGCCAGCAGTGAAGCGTTGTTTATTTCAGATACGCAGTATTTT,CASSEALFISDTQYF
.,TRBD2,TRBJ2-5,TRBV5-1,TGCGCCAGCAGCCAACTAGCGGGGGGCCTAGGTGAAGAGACCCAGTACTTC,CASSQLAGGLGEETQYF
few,TRBD1,TRBJ2-7,TRBV4-3,TGCGCCAGCAGCCAGGGACAGGGTACCTACGAGCAGTACTTC,CASSQGQGTYEQYF
.,TRBD1,TRBJ2-3,TRBV4-1,TGCGCCAGCAGAAGCGAAGGGGGCGGGACAGATACGCAGTATTTT,CASRSEGGGTDTQYF
few,.,TRBJ1-4,TRBV12-3/TRBV12-4,TGTGCCAGCAGTTTTGCGGAAAAACTGTTTTTT,CASSFAEKLFF
.,TRBD2,TRBJ2-3,TRBV6-5,TGTGCCAGCGGGGGAGCGGGGCCCAGCACAGATACGCAGTATTTT,CASGGAGPSTDTQYF
many,TRBD2,TRBJ2-1,TRBV29-1,TGCAGCGCCCTTAGCGGGAGTACCCCCAGCTCCTACAATGAGCAGTTCTTC,CSALSGSTPSSYNEQFF